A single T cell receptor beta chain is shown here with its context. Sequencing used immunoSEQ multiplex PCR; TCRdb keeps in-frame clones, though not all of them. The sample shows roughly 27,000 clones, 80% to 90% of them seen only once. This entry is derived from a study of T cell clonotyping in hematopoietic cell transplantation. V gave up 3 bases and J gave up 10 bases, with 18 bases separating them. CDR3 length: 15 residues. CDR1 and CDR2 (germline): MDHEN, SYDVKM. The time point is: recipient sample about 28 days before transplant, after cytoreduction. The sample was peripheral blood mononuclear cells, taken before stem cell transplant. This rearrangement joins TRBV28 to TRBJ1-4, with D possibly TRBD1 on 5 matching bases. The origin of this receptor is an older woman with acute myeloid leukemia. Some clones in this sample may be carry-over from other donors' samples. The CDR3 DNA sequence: TGTGCCAGCAGTTTCATTGGGGGTAGCAAGGGAAAACTGTTTTTT. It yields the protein CASSFIGGSKGKLFF.